The 4 T cell receptor beta chains below come from one sample, sequenced in a study of T cell changes during pregnancy in multiple sclerosis (dated by TCRdb to about 2019). Library preparation employed the immunoSEQ multiplex PCR assay. The clones in this table, taken by TCRdb from immuneACCESS, are in-frame only. Not every clone is retained; where verified, under half of the shortfall comes from an unresolved V gene, and the cause of the rest is unknown. In this sample the table shows over 100,000 clones, about 90% of which occur a single time. The biggest ten clones account for about 1.6% of the sample. The source material was peripheral blood, sampled in the third trimester of pregnancy. These TCRs come from a female donor with multiple sclerosis, enrolled in a pregnancy study.

The genes are TRBV19 and TRBJ1-1, with D uncertain. The ends were cut back, 7 bases at V and 0 bases at J, with 9 bases in the middle. CDR1 and CDR2 (germline): LNHDA, SQIVND (reference sequence). The CDR3 is 13 residues long. Written as DNA, the CDR3 is TGTGCCAGTATAGCAGTCATGAACACTGAAGCTTTCTTT. It is translated as CASIAVMNTEAFF.

This clone was recorded once. V and J are TRBV9 and TRBJ2-2, with 9 bases identical to TRBD1. The germline V gene encodes CDR1 SGDLS and CDR2 YYNGEE. This CDR3 is built from 14 residues. Trimming at V came to 2 bases and at J to 7 bases, leaving 3 bases not matched to a gene. The CDR3 coding sequence is TGTGCCAGCAGCGTCGGACAGGGGATCGGGGAGCTGTTTTTT. Amino acid sequence: CASSVGQGIGELFF.

The genes are TRBV25-1 and TRBJ1-1, with D perhaps TRBD1 (6 bases). Looked up from germline, CDR1 is MGHDK and CDR2 is SYGVNS. V dropped 6 bases and J dropped 6 bases, with 17 bases sitting between them. The CDR3 spans 14 residues. CDR3 sequence (DNA): TGTGCCAGCAGCGGAAGAGGCGGGGGCGCTGAAGCTTTCTTT. Translation: CASSGRGGGAEAFF.

This chain links TRBV19 with TRBJ2-7, with TRBD2 matching 8 bases. Germline V gives CDR1 LNHDA, CDR2 SQIVND (reference sequence). With 5 bases clipped from V and 3 bases from J, the junction kept 12 bases outside the gene matches. The CDR3 has 16 residues. CDR3 residues: CASSLRFGAGDYEQYF. The CDR3 DNA follows: TGTGCCAGTAGTTTGCGTTTTGGAGCGGGAGACTACGAGCAGTACTTC.